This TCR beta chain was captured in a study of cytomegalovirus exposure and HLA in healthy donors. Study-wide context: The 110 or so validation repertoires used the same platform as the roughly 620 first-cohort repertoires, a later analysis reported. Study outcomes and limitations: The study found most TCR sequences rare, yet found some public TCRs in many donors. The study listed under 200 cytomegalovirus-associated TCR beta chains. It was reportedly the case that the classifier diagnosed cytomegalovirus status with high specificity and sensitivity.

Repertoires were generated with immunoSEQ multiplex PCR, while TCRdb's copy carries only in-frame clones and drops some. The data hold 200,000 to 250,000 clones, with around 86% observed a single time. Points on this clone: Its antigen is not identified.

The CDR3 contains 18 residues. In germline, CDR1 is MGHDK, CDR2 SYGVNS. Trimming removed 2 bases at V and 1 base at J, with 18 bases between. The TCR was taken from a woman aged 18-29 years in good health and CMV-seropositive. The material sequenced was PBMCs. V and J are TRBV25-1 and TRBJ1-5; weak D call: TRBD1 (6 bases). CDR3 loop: CASSEGDLPGASNQPQHF. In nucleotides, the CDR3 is TGTGCCAGCAGTGAAGGGGACCTACCAGGGGCCAGCAATCAGCCCCAGCATTTT.